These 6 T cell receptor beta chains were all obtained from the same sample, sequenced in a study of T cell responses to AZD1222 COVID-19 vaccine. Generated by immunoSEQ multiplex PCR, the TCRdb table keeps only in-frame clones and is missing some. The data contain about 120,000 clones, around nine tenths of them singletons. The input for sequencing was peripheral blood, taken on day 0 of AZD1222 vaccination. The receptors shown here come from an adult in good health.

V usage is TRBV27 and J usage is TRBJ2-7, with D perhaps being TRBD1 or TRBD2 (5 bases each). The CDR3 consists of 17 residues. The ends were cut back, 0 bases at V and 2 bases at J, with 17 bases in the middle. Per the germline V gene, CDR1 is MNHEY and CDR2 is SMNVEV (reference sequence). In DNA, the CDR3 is TGTGCCAGCAGTTTATCCCCCGGGACGGGGTCAGCCTACGAGCAGTACTTC. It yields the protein CASSLSPGTGSAYEQYF.

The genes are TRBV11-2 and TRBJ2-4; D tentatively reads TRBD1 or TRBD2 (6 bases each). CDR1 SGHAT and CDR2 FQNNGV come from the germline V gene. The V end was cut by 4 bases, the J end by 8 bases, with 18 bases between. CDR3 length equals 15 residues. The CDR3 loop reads CASSYTGTPLDIQYF. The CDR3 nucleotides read TGTGCCAGCAGCTACACAGGGACTCCTTTGGACATTCAGTACTTC.

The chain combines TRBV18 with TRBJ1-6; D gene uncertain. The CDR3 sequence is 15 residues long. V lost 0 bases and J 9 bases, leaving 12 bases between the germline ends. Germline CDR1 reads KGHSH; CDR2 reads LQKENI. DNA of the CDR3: TGTGCCAGCTCACCACCGGGATCCGTAGGTTCACCCCTCCACTTT. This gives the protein CASSPPGSVGSPLHF.

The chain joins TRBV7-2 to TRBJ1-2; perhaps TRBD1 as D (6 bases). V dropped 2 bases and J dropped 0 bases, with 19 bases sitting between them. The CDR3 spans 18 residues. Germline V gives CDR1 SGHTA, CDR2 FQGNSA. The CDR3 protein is CASSLKGLGAVANYGYTF. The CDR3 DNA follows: TGTGCCAGCAGCTTAAAGGGTTTGGGGGCTGTAGCTAACTATGGCTACACCTTC. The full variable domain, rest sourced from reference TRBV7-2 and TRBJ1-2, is GAGVSQSPSNKVTEKGKDVELRCDPISGHTALYWYRQSLGQGLEFLIYFQGNSAPDKSGLPSDRFSAERTGGSVSTLTIQRTQQEDSAVYLCASSLKGLGAVANYGYTFGSGTRLTVV.

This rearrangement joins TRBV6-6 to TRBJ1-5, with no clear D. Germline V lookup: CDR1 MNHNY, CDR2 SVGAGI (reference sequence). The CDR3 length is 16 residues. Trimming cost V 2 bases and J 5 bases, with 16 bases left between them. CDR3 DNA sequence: TGTGCCAGCAGTTACCCCCTGCGTGGGATCGATCAGCCCCAGCATTTT. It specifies CASSYPLRGIDQPQHF.

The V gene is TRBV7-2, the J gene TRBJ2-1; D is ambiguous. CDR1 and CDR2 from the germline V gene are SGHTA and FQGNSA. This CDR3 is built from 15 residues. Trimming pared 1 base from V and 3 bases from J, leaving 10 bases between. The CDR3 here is CASSLGVGHYNEQFF. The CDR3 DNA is TGTGCCAGCAGCTTAGGGGTAGGCCACTACAATGAGCAGTTCTTC.